These 26 T cell receptor beta chains were all obtained from the same sample, sequenced in a study of CD8 T cells in ankylosing spondylitis. MiXCR was run by TCRdb on the 5' RACE reads, yielding one entry per CDR3 protein. The sample carries about 100,000 distinct CDR3 sequences, less than 25% recorded once. Sequenced input: synovial fluid, either unsorted or a sorted T cell fraction (not recorded which). These TCRs come from a male donor with ankylosing spondylitis.

The chain has TRBV7-9 and TRBJ2-2; no firm D call. V gave up 3 bases and J gave up 5 bases, with 7 bases separating them. The CDR3 is 13 residues long. The germline gives CDR1 SEHNR, CDR2 FQNEAQ (reference sequence). CDR3 sequence reads: CASSLRSTGELFF. The CDR3 nucleotides are TGTGCCAGCAGCTTGAGGAGTACCGGGGAGCTGTTTTTT.

This clonotype was recorded a few times. J is TRBJ2-2 and V is TRBV7-2; TRBD2 is a possible D gene (5 bases). Germline assignment: CDR1 SGHTA and CDR2 FQGNSA. The CDR3 sequence is 13 residues long. The germline V and J ends were trimmed by 6 bases and 7 bases, with 12 bases remaining between them. The CDR3 DNA reads TGTGCCAGCAGGAAACTGAGGGACGGGGAGCTGTTTTTT. Encoded protein: CASRKLRDGELFF.

The chain employs TRBV20-1 and TRBJ1-2; the D is unclear. The V gene's germline CDR1 is DFQATT and CDR2 SNEGSKA (reference sequence). CDR3 size: 13 residues. V lost 6 bases to trimming and J lost 12 bases, with 23 bases between them. This CDR3 is CSASDESVGVNTF. In DNA form, the CDR3 reads TGCAGTGCCTCGGACGAGTCGGTAGGAGTTAACACCTTC.

The rearrangement links TRBV29-1 to TRBJ2-4, with a possible D match to TRBD2 (6 bases). Between the trimmed V and J ends, which lost 2 bases and 1 base, there was a span of 9 bases. The CDR3 extends over 14 amino acids. CDR1 is SQVTM and CDR2 is ANQGSEA in the germline V gene. The CDR3 is CSVETGVAKNIQYF. CDR3 bases: TGCAGCGTTGAAACGGGGGTTGCCAAAAACATTCAGTACTTC. The full variable domain, completed using reference TRBV29-1 and TRBJ2-4, is SAVISQKPSRDICQRGTSLTIQCQVDSQVTMMFWYRQQPGQSLTLIATANQGSEATYESGFVIDKFPISRPNLTFSTLTVSNMSPEDSSIYLCSVETGVAKNIQYFGAGTRLSVL.

The chain carries TRBV24-1 and TRBJ2-2; 7 positions match TRBD1. V lost 2 bases and J lost 0; bases outside the gene matches: 5. This CDR3 has 17 residues. CDR1 KGHDR and CDR2 SFDVKD come from the germline V gene. The chain's CDR3 is CATSDSRQGANTGELFF. The CDR3 DNA is TGTGCCACCAGTGATTCCAGACAGGGTGCGAACACCGGGGAGCTGTTTTTT.

The genes are TRBV4-2 and TRBJ2-1; no definite D call. CDR3 size: 16 residues. Per germline, CDR1 LGHNA and CDR2 YNFKEQ. Trimming left V 0 bases short and J 11 bases short, with 20 bases between. CDR3 region: CASSQDSEPGLSKQFF. CDR3 nucleotides: TGTGCCAGCAGCCAAGATTCCGAACCAGGATTAAGTAAGCAGTTCTTC.

The rearrangement links TRBV30 to TRBJ2-3; possibly TRBD2 for D (6 bases). The V gene lost 4 bases and the J gene lost 1 base, with 12 bases spanning the gap. The CDR3 loop spans 14 amino acids. Germline-derived CDR1 and CDR2 are GTSNPN and SVGIG (reference sequence). Written as DNA, the CDR3 is TGTGCCTGGACGCGGGAAAGTGGCACAGATACGCAGTATTTT. Encoded protein: CAWTRESGTDTQYF.

The chain joins TRBV2 to TRBJ2-5; D is perhaps TRBD1 (6 bases). From germline, CDR1 is SNHLY and CDR2 FYNNEI. This CDR3 spans 15 amino acids. V was clipped by 5 bases and J by 0 bases, with 13 bases between them. The CDR3 sequence is CASSRPTGDQETQYF. For the CDR3, the DNA is TGTGCCAGCAGTCGACCGACAGGCGACCAAGAGACCCAGTACTTC.

This clonotype turned up a few times. The chain is built from TRBV30 and TRBJ1-1; 9 bases are shared with TRBD1. The V gene end was trimmed by 5 bases and the J gene end by 7 bases; junction bases not matched to a gene: 5. CDR1 and CDR2 (germline): GTSNPN, SVGIG (reference sequence). CDR3 size: 12 residues. The CDR3 DNA follows: TGTGCCTGGGACAGGGGGATCGTTGAAGCTTTCTTT. Its protein product is CAWDRGIVEAFF.

The rearrangement links TRBV3-1 to TRBJ2-1; 11 bases line up with TRBD2. The V segment lost 1 base and the J segment 6 bases; nucleotides outside the gene matches: 5. Germline V gene data show CDR1 as LGHDT and CDR2 as YNNKEL (reference sequence). This CDR3 has 16 residues. DNA for the CDR3: TGTGCCAGCAGCCAAGGCGGTAGCGGGAGGGCCAATGAGCAGTTCTTC. This translates into CASSQGGSGRANEQFF.

This clonotype was recorded many times. The chain recombines TRBV6-2 or TRBV6-3 with TRBJ2-7; perhaps TRBD1 as D (6 bases). The V gene lost 3 bases and the J gene lost 3 bases, with 18 bases spanning the gap. CDR3 length: 16 amino acids. Looked up from germline, CDR1 is MNHEY and CDR2 is SVGEGT. The CDR3 sequence: CASSYSPRDNHYEQYV. CDR3 DNA sequence: TGTGCCAGCAGTTATAGTCCCCGGGACAATCACTACGAGCAGTACGTC.

J is TRBJ1-3 and V is TRBV14; 11 nucleotides line up with TRBD1. The CDR3 is 15 amino acids. Trimming cost V 1 base and J 11 bases; bases outside gene matches: 7. Germline V gives CDR1 SGHDN, CDR2 FVKESK. The CDR3 reads CASSQARTGGPAIYF. CDR3 nucleotide sequence: TGTGCCAGCAGCCAAGCGAGGACAGGGGGCCCGGCCATATATTTT.

This clonotype came up a few times. CDR3 amino acids: CATSPRGGISTDTQYF. The CDR3 DNA is TGTGCCACCAGCCCTAGAGGGGGGATTAGCACAGATACGCAGTATTTT. The chain employs TRBV15 and TRBJ2-3; D is perhaps TRBD1 or TRBD2 (6 bases each). Trimming removed 5 bases from V and 0 bases from J, with 15 bases in between. Germline-derived CDR1 and CDR2 are LNHNV and YYDKDF (reference sequence). CDR3 length equals 16 residues.

The CDR3 protein is CAEGPGQGHGYTF. CDR3 bases: TGTGCCGAGGGCCCGGGACAGGGGCATGGCTACACCTTC. The V and J genes are TRBV30 and TRBJ1-2, with 10 bases lining up with TRBD1. The V gene end was trimmed by 8 bases and the J gene end by 6 bases; junction bases not matched to a gene: 9. Germline CDR1 is GTSNPN and CDR2 is SVGIG (reference sequence). This CDR3 is built from 13 residues.

J is TRBJ2-5 and V is TRBV5-1; D unresolved. The V end lost 3 bases, the J end lost 4 bases, and 16 bases lay between the germline ends. The CDR3 is 15 residues long. Germline V gene data show CDR1 as SGHRS and CDR2 as YFSETQ. The CDR3 loop reads CASSSGNPWGETQYF. The CDR3 coding sequence is TGCGCCAGCAGCTCGGGCAACCCCTGGGGAGAGACCCAGTACTTC.

This clonotype appeared a few times. The CDR3 sequence is CASTAWQGSINEQFF. The CDR3 DNA reads TGTGCCAGCACCGCGTGGCAGGGATCAATCAATGAGCAGTTCTTC. The gene calls are TRBV7-9 and TRBJ2-1, with a tentative D call TRBD1 (5 bases). The CDR3 has 15 residues. V gave up 7 bases and J gave up 6 bases, with 19 bases separating them. Germline lookup yields CDR1 SEHNR and CDR2 FQNEAQ (reference sequence).

This clonotype has only a few counts. The chain combines TRBV6-1 with TRBJ2-1, with 7 bases fitting TRBD2. The CDR3 loop spans 11 amino acids. Germline V CDR1 and CDR2: MNHNS, SASEGT. V lost 7 bases to trimming and J lost 7 bases; unmatched junction nucleotides: 1. CDR3 residues: CASTGGNEQFF. CDR3 in DNA: TGTGCCAGCACCGGGGGGAATGAGCAGTTCTTC.

The rearrangement joins TRBV5-1 to TRBJ1-6; D remains ambiguous. Germline lookup yields CDR1 SGHRS and CDR2 YFSETQ. This CDR3 has 15 residues. V was pared by 0 bases and J by 7 bases, with 11 bases between. In DNA, the CDR3 is TGCGCCAGCAGCTTGGCCGGCGGGAACAATTCACCCCTCCACTTT. This codes for CASSLAGGNNSPLHF.

This clonotype was seen a few times. The CDR3 spells CASSLFAGGPLGTDTQYF. CDR3 DNA sequence: TGTGCCAGCAGTTTATTCGCGGGAGGGCCGTTGGGCACAGATACGCAGTATTTT. The genes are TRBV27 and TRBJ2-3; TRBD2 matches 9 bases. There are 18 residues in the CDR3. Germline-derived CDR1 and CDR2 are MNHEY and SMNVEV (reference sequence). V was pared by 1 base and J by 1 base, with 9 bases of the junction left unmatched.

The chain employs TRBV20-1 and TRBJ2-2, with 8 bases identical to TRBD2. V shed 3 bases, J shed 6 bases, and the junction held 6 bases outside the gene matches. The germline CDR1 and CDR2 sequences are DFQATT and SNEGSKA (reference sequence). The CDR3 consists of 14 residues. The CDR3 spells CSASRGLEAGELFF. CDR3 nucleotide sequence: TGCAGTGCTAGTCGGGGACTAGAGGCCGGGGAGCTGTTTTTT.

CDR3 sequence (DNA): TGTGCCAGCAGTTACGGTCTTATGCCCTACAATGAGCAGTTCTTC. It yields the protein CASSYGLMPYNEQFF. V is TRBV6-2 or TRBV6-3 and J is TRBJ2-1; D is unresolved. V shed 2 bases and J shed 2 bases, with 10 bases lying between them. Per the germline V gene, CDR1 is MNHEY and CDR2 is SVGEGT. The CDR3 sequence is 15 residues long.

Judged by abundance, this clonotype is medium-sized. The chain is built from TRBV4-2 and TRBJ2-1; 8 positions agree with TRBD1. CDR1 is LGHNA, CDR2 YNFKEQ, per germline. The CDR3 sequence is 15 residues long. Losses at the gene ends were 2 bases for V and 8 bases for J; bases not matched to a gene: 8. This chain's CDR3 is CASSQQTGVGHEQFF. As DNA, the CDR3 is TGTGCCAGCAGCCAACAGACAGGGGTTGGCCATGAGCAGTTCTTC.

This clonotype is termed medium-sized. The V gene is TRBV2, the J gene TRBJ2-4; D ambiguous. Germline CDR1 reads SNHLY; CDR2 reads FYNNEI. The CDR3 totals 11 residues. Deletions cut 7 bases from V and 3 bases from J, with 4 bases between. Here the CDR3 reads CASNGKNIQYF. The CDR3 region has the DNA TGTGCCAGCAACGGCAAAAACATTCAGTACTTC.

This clonotype was observed many times. The chain uses TRBV12-3 or TRBV12-4 and TRBJ1-5, with no clear D. V lost 6 bases, J lost 2 bases, and 8 bases lay in between. The CDR3 covers 13 residues. The CDR3 bases are TGTGCCAGCAGCTTAAATGGCAATCAGCCCCAGCATTTT. It is translated as CASSLNGNQPQHF.

The CDR3 loop reads CSAPRGGDTQYF. DNA of the CDR3: TGCAGTGCTCCGAGGGGGGGTGATACGCAGTATTTT. The genes are TRBV20-1 and TRBJ2-3; weak D call: TRBD2 (7 bases). This CDR3 region has 12 residues. V was clipped by 5 bases and J by 6 bases, with 12 bases between them. Per germline, CDR1 DFQATT and CDR2 SNEGSKA (reference sequence).

The J gene is TRBJ2-3, the V gene TRBV20-1; 9 bases fit TRBD2. Per the germline V gene, CDR1 is DFQATT and CDR2 is SNEGSKA (reference sequence). This CDR3 contains 14 residues. The trim removed 2 bases at V and 6 bases at J, leaving 6 bases unmatched. The CDR3 is CSARQSSGKDTQYF. The CDR3 bases are TGCAGTGCTAGACAGTCTAGCGGGAAGGATACGCAGTATTTT.